The 7 T cell receptor beta chains reported below all come from one sample, sequenced in a study of identical twins. TCRdb analysed the 5' RACE reads with MiXCR anew, one entry per CDR3 protein. The sample has nearly 650,000 distinct CDR3 sequences; less than 9% are singletons. These sequences were also reported in another study, on yellow fever vaccine responses in identical twins.

Sequencing was carried out using PBMCs. These receptors all come from a woman aged 18-30 years in good health.

The chain carries TRBV28 and TRBJ2-1; TRBD2 might be the D (6 bases). Germline V CDR1 and CDR2: MDHEN, SYDVKM. The length of the CDR3 is 15 residues. Deletions cut 4 bases from V and 13 bases from J, with 23 bases between. The CDR3 here is CASSSTPQGGEKQFF. The CDR3 region has the DNA TGTGCCAGCAGTTCGACCCCTCAGGGAGGAGAGAAACAGTTCTTC.

There are a few counts of this clonotype. The V call is TRBV15, the J call TRBJ1-2; possible D gene TRBD1, 5 bases. V was trimmed by 0 bases and J by 4 bases, leaving 6 bases between them. The CDR3 is 13 residues long. Germline CDR1 and CDR2: LNHNV and YYDKDF (reference sequence). CDR3 nucleotide sequence: TGTGCCACCAGCAGAGATCAGGGCTATGGCTACACCTTC. Translation gives CATSRDQGYGYTF. The complete variable domain, with remaining parts taken from reference TRBV15 and TRBJ1-2, reads DAMVIQNPRYQVTQFGKPVTLSCSQTLNHNVMYWYQQKSSQAPKLLFHYYDKDFNNEADTPDNFQSRRPNTSFCFLDIRSPGLGDTAMYLCATSRDQGYGYTFGSGTRLTVV.

This clonotype appeared many times. The chain combines TRBV29-1 with TRBJ2-3; D gene uncertain. CDR3 length: 14 amino acids. Germline V CDR1 and CDR2: SQVTM, ANQGSEA. Trimming stripped 6 bases from V and 8 bases from J, with 21 bases between. CDR3 DNA: TGCAGCGTCCTGACCCGACTGGAGCCCGCTACGCAGTATTTT. Its translation is CSVLTRLEPATQYF.

This chain connects TRBV7-9 to TRBJ2-5; possibly TRBD1 or TRBD2 for D (6 bases each). V gave up 3 bases and J gave up 5 bases, with 10 bases separating them. CDR1 is SEHNR, CDR2 FQNEAQ, per germline (reference sequence). The length of the CDR3 is 13 residues. As DNA, the CDR3 is TGTGCCAGCAGCTTCGGGGGCTACGAGACCCAGTACTTC. Protein: CASSFGGYETQYF.

This clonotype was recorded many times. V gene TRBV20-1 combines with J gene TRBJ2-2; no reliable D call. The V gene's germline CDR1 is DFQATT and CDR2 SNEGSKA (reference sequence). The CDR3 contains 13 residues. V shed 1 base and J shed 6 bases, with 9 bases lying between them. The CDR3 DNA reads TGCAGTGCTAGAGGTCCGTCTTCCGGGGAGCTGTTTTTT. Protein sequence: CSARGPSSGELFF.

This clonotype appeared a few times. The chain couples TRBV20-1 to TRBJ2-7; 10 positions match TRBD1. The germline V gene has CDR1 DFQATT and CDR2 SNEGSKA (reference sequence). The junction had 10 bases not matched to a gene; V was cut back by 6 bases and J by 5 bases. The CDR3 totals 14 residues. CDR3 DNA sequence: TGCAGTGCCACCTGGACAGGGGGGCTCGACGAGCAGTACGTC. The encoded protein is CSATWTGGLDEQYV.

Many counts were recorded for this clonotype. The gene calls are TRBV7-7 and TRBJ1-4; the D gene is possibly TRBD1 (6 bases). Germline V gene sequence: CDR1 SSHAT, CDR2 FNYEAQ (reference sequence). V lost 5 bases and J 5 bases, leaving 15 bases between the germline ends. There are 15 residues in the CDR3. CDR3 residues: CASSQTTGRNEKLFF. The CDR3, as DNA: TGTGCCAGCAGCCAGACTACAGGGCGAAATGAAAAACTGTTTTTT.